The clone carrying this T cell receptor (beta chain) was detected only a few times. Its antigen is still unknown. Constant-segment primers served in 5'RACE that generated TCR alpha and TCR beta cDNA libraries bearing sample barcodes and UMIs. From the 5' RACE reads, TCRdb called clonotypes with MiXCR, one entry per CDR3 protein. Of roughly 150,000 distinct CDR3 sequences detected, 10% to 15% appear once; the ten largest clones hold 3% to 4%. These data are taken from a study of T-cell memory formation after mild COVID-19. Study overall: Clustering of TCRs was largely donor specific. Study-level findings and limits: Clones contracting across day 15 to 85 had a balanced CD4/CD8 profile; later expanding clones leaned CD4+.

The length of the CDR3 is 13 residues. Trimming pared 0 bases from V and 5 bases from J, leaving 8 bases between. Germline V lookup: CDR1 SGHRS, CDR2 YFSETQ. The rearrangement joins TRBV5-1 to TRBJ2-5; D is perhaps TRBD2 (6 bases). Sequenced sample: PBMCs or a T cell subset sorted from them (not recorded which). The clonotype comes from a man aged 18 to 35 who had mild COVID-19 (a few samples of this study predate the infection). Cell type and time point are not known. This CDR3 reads CASSLDAGETQYF. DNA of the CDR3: TGCGCCAGCAGCTTGGACGCGGGGGAGACCCAGTACTTC.